Presented here are 2 T cell receptor beta chains from one specimen sequenced in a study of regulatory T cells in long-lasting Graves disease. Time point denoted: newly diagnosed GD, antithyroid drugs for less than 3 months. Generation of the TCR library employed RNA extracted from PBMCs. HTBI primers from iRepertoire and Arm-PCR of CDR3 regions yielded the TCR beta libraries. One entry per CDR3 protein, called by TCRdb with MiXCR from the multiplex PCR reads. Of 300,000 to 400,000 distinct CDR3 sequences detected, more than 15% appear once; the ten largest clones hold about 40%. The sample in question was peripheral blood mononuclear cells (PBMCs), obtained at new diagnosis, from a patient treated with antithyroid drugs. The receptor source for this set is a female donor with Graves disease.

This chain connects TRBV28 to TRBJ2-7; possibly TRBD1 or TRBD2 for D (5 bases each). CDR3 size: 15 residues. Germline V CDR1 and CDR2: MDHEN, SYDVKM. Trimming took off 5 bases at V and 0 bases at J, with 14 bases between the two ends. CDR3 sequence: CASSPLKGPSYEQYF. In DNA, the CDR3 is TGTGCCAGCAGTCCGTTAAAGGGACCCTCCTACGAGCAGTACTTC. The variable domain in full, completed from reference TRBV28 and TRBJ2-7, reads DVKVTQSSRYLVKRTGEKVFLECVQDMDHENMFWYRQDPGLGLRLIYFSYDVKMKEKGDIPEGYSVSREKKERFSLILESASTNQTSMYLCASSPLKGPSYEQYFGPGTRLTVT.

The chain carries TRBV7-9 and TRBJ1-2; D remains unclear. Trimming pared 1 base from V and 7 bases from J, leaving 7 bases between. The germline V gene has CDR1 SEHNR and CDR2 FQNEAQ (reference sequence). This CDR3 is 12 amino acids long. The CDR3 sequence is CASSLEGVGYTF. CDR3 nucleotide sequence: TGTGCCAGCAGCTTAGAGGGAGTTGGCTACACCTTC. Full variable domain (outside the CDR3, taken from reference TRBV7-9 and TRBJ1-2): DTGVSQNPRHKITKRGQNVTFRCDPISEHNRLYWYRQTLGQGPEFLTYFQNEAQLEKSRLLSDRFSAERPKGSFSTLEIQRTEQGDSAMYLCASSLEGVGYTFGSGTRLTVV.